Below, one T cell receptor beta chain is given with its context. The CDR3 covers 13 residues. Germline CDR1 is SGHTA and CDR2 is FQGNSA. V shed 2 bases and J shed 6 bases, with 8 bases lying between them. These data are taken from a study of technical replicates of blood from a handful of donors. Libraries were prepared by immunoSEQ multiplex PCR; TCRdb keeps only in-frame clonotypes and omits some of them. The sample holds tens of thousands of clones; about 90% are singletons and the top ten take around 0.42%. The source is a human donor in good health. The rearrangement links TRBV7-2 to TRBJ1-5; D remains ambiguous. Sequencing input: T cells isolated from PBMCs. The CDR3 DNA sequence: TGTGCCAGCAGCTTAACGGGGAGTCAGCCCCAGCATTTT. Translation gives CASSLTGSQPQHF. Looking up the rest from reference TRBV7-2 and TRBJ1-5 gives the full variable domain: GAGVSQSPSNKVTEKGKDVELRCDPISGHTALYWYRQSLGQGLEFLIYFQGNSAPDKSGLPSDRFSAERTGGSVSTLTIQRTQQEDSAVYLCASSLTGSQPQHFGDGTRLSIL.